This T cell receptor beta chain appears in the sequencing data of a study of blood T cell repertoires in COVID-19. Looked up from germline, CDR1 is MNHEY and CDR2 is SMNVEV (reference sequence). The length of the CDR3 is 13 residues. The V gene lost 4 bases and the J gene lost 3 bases, with 9 bases spanning the gap. Those enrolled, adults aged roughly 18 to 89 years, came from under 25 US areas. TCRdb's table, derived via immunoSEQ multiplex PCR, lists solely in-frame clones and lacks some. Among 380,000 or so clones listed, about 90% were seen once. Material: PBMCs or T cells enriched from blood (not recorded which). The J gene is TRBJ1-2, the V gene TRBV27; tentative D call: TRBD1 (6 bases). This clonotype originated in a man aged 30 to 45 who had recovered from COVID-19. The CDR3 here is CASSSGVYYGYTF. The CDR3 bases are TGTGCCAGCAGTTCAGGGGTATACTATGGCTACACCTTC.